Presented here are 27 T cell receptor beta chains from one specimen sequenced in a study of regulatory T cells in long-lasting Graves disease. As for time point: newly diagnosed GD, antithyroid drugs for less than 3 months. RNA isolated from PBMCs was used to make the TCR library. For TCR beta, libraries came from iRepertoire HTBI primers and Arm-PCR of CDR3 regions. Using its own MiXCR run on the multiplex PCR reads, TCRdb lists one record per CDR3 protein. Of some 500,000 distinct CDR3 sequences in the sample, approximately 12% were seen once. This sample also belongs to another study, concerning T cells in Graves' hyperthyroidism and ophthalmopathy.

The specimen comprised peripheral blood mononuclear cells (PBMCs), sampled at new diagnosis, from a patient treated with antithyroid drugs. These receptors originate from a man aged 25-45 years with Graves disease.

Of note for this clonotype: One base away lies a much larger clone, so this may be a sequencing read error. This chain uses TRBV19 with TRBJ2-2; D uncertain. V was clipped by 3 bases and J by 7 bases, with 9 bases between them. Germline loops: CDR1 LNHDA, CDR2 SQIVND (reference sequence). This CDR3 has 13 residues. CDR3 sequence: CASSISSIGELFF. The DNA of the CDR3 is TGTGCCAGTAGTATCAGCAGCATCGGGGAGCTGTTTTTT. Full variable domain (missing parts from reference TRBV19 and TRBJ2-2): DGGITQSPKYLFRKEGQNVTLSCEQNLNHDAMYWYRQDPGQGLRLIYYSQIVNDFQKGDIAEGYSVSREKKESFPLTVTSAQKNPTAFYLCASSISSIGELFFGEGSRLTVL.

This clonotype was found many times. The CDR3 DNA sequence: TGTGCCAGCAGACCGACCATCGGGACAGGGGATCACGAGCAGTACTTC. As protein: CASRPTIGTGDHEQYF. The chain combines TRBV25-1 with TRBJ2-7; 10 bases are a match to TRBD1. Germline V gene sequence: CDR1 MGHDK, CDR2 SYGVNS. The CDR3 runs 16 residues. Losses at the gene ends were 6 bases for V and 5 bases for J; bases not matched to a gene: 13.

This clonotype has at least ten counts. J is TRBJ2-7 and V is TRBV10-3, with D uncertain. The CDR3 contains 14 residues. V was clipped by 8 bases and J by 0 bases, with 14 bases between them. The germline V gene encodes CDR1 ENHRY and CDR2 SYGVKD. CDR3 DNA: TGTGCCATCCAGGAGAAGGCTCCCTCCTACGAGCAGTACTTC. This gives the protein CAIQEKAPSYEQYF.

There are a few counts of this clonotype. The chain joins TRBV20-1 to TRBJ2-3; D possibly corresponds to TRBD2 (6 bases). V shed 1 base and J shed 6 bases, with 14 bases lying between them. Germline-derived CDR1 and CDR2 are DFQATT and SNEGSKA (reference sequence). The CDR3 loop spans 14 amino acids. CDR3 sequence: CSARGGTGLDTQYF. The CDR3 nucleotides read TGCAGTGCTAGAGGGGGGACTGGACTTGATACGCAGTATTTT.

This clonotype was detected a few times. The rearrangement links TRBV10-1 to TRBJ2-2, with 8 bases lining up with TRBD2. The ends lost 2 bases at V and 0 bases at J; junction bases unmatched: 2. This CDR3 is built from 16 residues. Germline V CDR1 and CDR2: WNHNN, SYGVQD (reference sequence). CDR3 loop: CASSERSGANTGELFF. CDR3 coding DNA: TGCGCCAGCAGTGAGCGTAGCGGGGCGAACACCGGGGAGCTGTTTTTT.

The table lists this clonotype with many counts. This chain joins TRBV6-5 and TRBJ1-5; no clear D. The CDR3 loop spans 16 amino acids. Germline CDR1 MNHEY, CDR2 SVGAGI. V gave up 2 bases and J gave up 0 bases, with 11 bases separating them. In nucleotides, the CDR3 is TGTGCCAGCAGTTACAGGTCAGATCCTAGCAATCAGCCCCAGCATTTT. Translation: CASSYRSDPSNQPQHF.

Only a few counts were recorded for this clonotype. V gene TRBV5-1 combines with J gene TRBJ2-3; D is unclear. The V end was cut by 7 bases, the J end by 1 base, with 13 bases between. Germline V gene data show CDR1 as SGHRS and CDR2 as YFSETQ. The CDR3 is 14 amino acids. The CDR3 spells CASASAPGTDTQYF. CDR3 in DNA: TGCGCCAGCGCGTCGGCCCCGGGCACAGATACGCAGTATTTT.

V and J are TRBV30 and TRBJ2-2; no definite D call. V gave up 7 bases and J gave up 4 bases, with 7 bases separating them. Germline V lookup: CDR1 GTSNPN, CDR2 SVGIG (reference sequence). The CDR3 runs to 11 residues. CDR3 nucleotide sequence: TGTGCCTCAGACGGCACCGGGGAGCTGTTTTTT. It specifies CASDGTGELFF.

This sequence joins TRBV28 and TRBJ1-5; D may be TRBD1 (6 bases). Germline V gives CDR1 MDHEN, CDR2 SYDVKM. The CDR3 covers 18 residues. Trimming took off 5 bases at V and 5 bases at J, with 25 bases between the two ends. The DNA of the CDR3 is TGTGCCAGCAGTGGGGGGCGCGTGTGGGAGACTCGGCATCAGCCCCAGCATTTT. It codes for CASSGGRVWETRHQPQHF.

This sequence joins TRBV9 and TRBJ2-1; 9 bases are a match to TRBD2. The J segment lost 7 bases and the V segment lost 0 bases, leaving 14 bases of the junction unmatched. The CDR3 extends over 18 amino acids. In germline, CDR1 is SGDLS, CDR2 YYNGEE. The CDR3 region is CASSVVPVEAGGTNEQFF. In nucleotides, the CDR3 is TGTGCCAGCAGCGTAGTTCCCGTGGAAGCGGGAGGAACGAATGAGCAGTTCTTC. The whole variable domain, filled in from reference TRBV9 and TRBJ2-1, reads DSGVTQTPKHLITATGQRVTLRCSPRSGDLSVYWYQQSLDQGLQFLIQYYNGEERAKGNILERFSAQQFPDLHSELNLSSLELGDSALYFCASSVVPVEAGGTNEQFFGPGTRLTVL.

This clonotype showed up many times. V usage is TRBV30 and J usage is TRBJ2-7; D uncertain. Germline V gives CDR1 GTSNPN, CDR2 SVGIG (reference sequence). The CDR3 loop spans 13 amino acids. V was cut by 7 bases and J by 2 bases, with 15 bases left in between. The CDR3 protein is CALSPLSTYEQYF. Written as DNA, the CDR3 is TGTGCCTTGAGCCCGTTGTCGACCTACGAGCAGTACTTC.

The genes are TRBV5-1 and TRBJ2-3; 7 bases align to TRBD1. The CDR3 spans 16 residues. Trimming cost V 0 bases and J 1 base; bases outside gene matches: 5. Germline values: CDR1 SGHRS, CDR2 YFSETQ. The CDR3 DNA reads TGCGCCAGCAGCTTGGAGTGGCAGGGGGGCACAGATACGCAGTATTTT. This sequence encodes CASSLEWQGGTDTQYF.

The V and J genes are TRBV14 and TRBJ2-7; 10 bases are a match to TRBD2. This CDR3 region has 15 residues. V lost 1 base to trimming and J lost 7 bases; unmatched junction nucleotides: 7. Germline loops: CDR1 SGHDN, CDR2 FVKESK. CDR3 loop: CASSQVTSGNKEQYF. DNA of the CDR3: TGTGCCAGCAGCCAAGTTACTAGCGGGAATAAGGAGCAGTACTTC.

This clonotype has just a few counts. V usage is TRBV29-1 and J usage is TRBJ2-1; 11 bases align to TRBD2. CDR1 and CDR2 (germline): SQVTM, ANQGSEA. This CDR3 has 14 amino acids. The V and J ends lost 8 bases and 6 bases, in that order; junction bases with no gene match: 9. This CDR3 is CSQISGRAGNEQFF. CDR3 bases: TGCAGCCAGATTAGCGGGAGGGCCGGCAATGAGCAGTTCTTC.

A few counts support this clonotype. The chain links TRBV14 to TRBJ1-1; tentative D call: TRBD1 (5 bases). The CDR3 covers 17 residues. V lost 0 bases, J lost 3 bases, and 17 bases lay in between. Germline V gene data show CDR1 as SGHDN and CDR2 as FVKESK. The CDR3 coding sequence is TGTGCCAGCAGCCAAGACCGGCCCTACTGGGGGGACACTGAAGCTTTCTTT. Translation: CASSQDRPYWGDTEAFF.

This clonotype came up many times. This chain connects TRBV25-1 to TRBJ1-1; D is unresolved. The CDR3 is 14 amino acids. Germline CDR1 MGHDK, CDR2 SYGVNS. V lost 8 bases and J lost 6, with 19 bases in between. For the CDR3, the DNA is TGTGCCAGCCGGCCCCGGGGAACCTATTCTGAAGCTTTCTTT. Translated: CASRPRGTYSEAFF.

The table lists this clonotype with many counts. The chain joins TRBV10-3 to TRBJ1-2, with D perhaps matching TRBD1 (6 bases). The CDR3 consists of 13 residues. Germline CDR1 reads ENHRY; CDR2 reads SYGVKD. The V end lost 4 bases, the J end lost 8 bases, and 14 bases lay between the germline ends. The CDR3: CAISGKQGVGYTF. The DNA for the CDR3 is TGTGCCATCAGTGGGAAACAGGGCGTGGGCTACACCTTC.

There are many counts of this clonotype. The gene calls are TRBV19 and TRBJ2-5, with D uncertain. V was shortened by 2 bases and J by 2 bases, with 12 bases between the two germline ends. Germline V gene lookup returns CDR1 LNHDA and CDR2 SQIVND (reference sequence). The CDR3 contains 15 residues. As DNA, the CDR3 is TGTGCCAGTAGTATATCGGGTTCCCCGCAAGAGACCCAGTACTTC. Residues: CASSISGSPQETQYF.

As DNA, the CDR3 is TGTGCCAGCAGTTCCATGGGGCTAGCGGGAGGGCCGCGTGAGACCCAGTACTTC. Protein product: CASSSMGLAGGPRETQYF. The gene calls are TRBV7-8 and TRBJ2-5; 12 bases map to TRBD2. With V trimmed by 6 bases and J by 5 bases, 16 bases remained unmatched. Germline CDR1 reads SGHVS; CDR2 reads FQNEAQ. The CDR3 covers 18 residues.

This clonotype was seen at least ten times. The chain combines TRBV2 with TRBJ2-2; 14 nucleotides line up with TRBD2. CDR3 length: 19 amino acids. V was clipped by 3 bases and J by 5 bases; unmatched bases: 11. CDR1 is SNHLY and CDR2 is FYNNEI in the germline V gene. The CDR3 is CASSDRTSGRKSGTGELFF. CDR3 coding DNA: TGTGCCAGCAGTGATAGGACTAGCGGGAGGAAATCGGGGACCGGGGAGCTGTTTTTT.

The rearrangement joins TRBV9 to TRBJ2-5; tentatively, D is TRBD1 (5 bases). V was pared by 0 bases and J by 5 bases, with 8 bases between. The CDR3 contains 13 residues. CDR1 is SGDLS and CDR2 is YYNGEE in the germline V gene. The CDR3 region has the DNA TGTGCCAGCAGCGTAGGCAGGGATGAGACCCAGTACTTC. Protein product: CASSVGRDETQYF. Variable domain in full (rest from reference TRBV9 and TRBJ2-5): DSGVTQTPKHLITATGQRVTLRCSPRSGDLSVYWYQQSLDQGLQFLIQYYNGEERAKGNILERFSAQQFPDLHSELNLSSLELGDSALYFCASSVGRDETQYFGPGTRLLVL.

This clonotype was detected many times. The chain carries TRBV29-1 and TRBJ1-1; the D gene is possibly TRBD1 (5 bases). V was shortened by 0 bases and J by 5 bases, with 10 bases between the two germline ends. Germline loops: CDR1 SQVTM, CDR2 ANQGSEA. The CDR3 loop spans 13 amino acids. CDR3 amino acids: CSVEDVRATEAFF. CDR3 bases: TGCAGCGTTGAAGATGTCAGGGCTACTGAAGCTTTCTTT.

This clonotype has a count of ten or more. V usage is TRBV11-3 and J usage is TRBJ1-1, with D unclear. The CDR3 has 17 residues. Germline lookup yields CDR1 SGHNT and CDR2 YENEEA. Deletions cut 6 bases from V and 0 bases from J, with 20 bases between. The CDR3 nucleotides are TGTGCCAGCAGGTCTTTAAATATGGACGGAATGAACACTGAAGCTTTCTTT. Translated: CASRSLNMDGMNTEAFF.

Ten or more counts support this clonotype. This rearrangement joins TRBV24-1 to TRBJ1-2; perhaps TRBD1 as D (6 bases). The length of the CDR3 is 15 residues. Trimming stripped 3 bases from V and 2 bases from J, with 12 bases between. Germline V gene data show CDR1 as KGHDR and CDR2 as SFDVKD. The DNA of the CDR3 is TGTGCCACCAGTGATGGATTGCAGGGGAACTATGGCTACACCTTC. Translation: CATSDGLQGNYGYTF.

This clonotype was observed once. CDR3 bases: TGTGCCAGCAGTGTTAGCGGGGGCAGAAGCTCCTACGAGCAGTACTTC. It specifies CASSVSGGRSSYEQYF. The V gene is TRBV6-1, the J gene TRBJ2-7; 9 bases map to TRBD2. Looked up from germline, CDR1 is MNHNS and CDR2 is SASEGT. Germline trimming cut 4 bases from V and 0 bases from J; bases unmatched to any gene: 7. The CDR3 consists of 16 residues.

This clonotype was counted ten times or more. CDR3 DNA: TGTGCCAGTAGTATGGAACATTCACCCCTCCACTTT. Translated, it gives CASSMEHSPLHF. This chain uses TRBV19 with TRBJ1-6; no reliable D call. V dropped 3 bases and J dropped 8 bases, with 5 bases sitting between them. The germline gives CDR1 LNHDA, CDR2 SQIVND (reference sequence). The CDR3 is 12 residues long.

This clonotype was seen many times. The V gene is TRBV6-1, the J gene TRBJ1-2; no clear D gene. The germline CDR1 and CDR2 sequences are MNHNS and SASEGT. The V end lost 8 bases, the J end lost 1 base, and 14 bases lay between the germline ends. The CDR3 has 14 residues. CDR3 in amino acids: CASVVAEINYGYTF. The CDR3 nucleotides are TGTGCCAGCGTCGTCGCAGAGATTAACTATGGCTACACCTTC.